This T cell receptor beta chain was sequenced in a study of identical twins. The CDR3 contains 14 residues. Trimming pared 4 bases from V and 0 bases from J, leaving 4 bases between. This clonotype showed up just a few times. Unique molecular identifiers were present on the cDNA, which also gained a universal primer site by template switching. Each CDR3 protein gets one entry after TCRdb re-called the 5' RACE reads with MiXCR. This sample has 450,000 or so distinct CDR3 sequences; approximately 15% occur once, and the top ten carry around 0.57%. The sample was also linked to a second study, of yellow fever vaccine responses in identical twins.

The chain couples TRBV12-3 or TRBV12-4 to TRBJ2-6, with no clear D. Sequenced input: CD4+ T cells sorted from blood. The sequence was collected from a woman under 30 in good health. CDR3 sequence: CASSSGSGANVLTF. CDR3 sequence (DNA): TGTGCCAGCAGTTCTGGCTCTGGGGCCAACGTCCTGACTTTC.